The T cell receptor beta chain described here comes from a study of post-analysis software for immune sequencing data. Study outcomes and limitations: There were roughly 5 TRBV segments more frequent in patients than controls, and TRBV5-6, TRBV5-1 and TRBV20-1 were among them. Multiple sclerosis patients showed significantly lower normalized Chao1 diversity than controls did.

A few counts support this clonotype. The antigen remains unidentified. V was pared by 7 bases and J by 4 bases, with 13 bases between. From germline, CDR1 is SNHLY and CDR2 FYNNEI. This CDR3 spans 13 amino acids. Each TCR beta cDNA library carried unique molecular identifiers. From roughly 1 to 10 million T cells, roughly 0.5 million cDNA molecules were obtained. TCRdb used MiXCR to reprocess the PCR reads, holding one entry per CDR3 protein. The sample records approximately 630,000 distinct CDR3 sequences, approximately 59% being singletons. This clonotype was obtained from a girl aged 2-9 years with multiple sclerosis. The sample taken for sequencing was blood. The chain links TRBV2 to TRBJ1-2; perhaps TRBD1 as D (6 bases). The CDR3 DNA sequence: TGTGCCAGCAATCCCGGACAGCTCTATGGCTACACCTTC. Its protein is CASNPGQLYGYTF.